This TCR beta chain was observed in a study of T cell responses to AZD1222 COVID-19 vaccine. Per the germline V gene, CDR1 is SGHTA and CDR2 is FQGNSA. The CDR3 spans 14 residues. Trimming shortened V by 5 bases and J by 8 bases, and 18 bases separated the two germline ends. Sequencing used immunoSEQ multiplex PCR; TCRdb keeps in-frame clones, though not all of them. Here the sample spans under 150,000 clones, around 90% being singletons. The sequencing here drew on peripheral blood, taken 28 days after the second AZD1222 dose. The J gene is TRBJ1-2, the V gene TRBV7-2; D call uncertain. This receptor was obtained from an adult who received the AZD1222 COVID-19 vaccine. The CDR3 sequence: CASSPAGRVSGYTF. The CDR3 DNA follows: TGTGCCAGCAGCCCCGCCGGTCGGGTATCGGGCTACACCTTC.